These 12 T cell receptor beta chains were all obtained from the same sample, sequenced in a study of T cell repertoires in cytomegalovirus infection (dated by TCRdb to about 2019). TCRdb shows the sequencer as Illumina HiSeq 1500. TCRdb reanalyzed the raw reads on its own, using fastp at Q25 for trimming and MiXCR for clone calling, and kept in-frame beta chains. Under each unique CDR3 protein, matching rows form one entry showing the most common genes and DNA. The sample table holds under 250,000 distinct CDR3 sequences, of which 9% to 15% were seen once. The biggest ten clones account for 1.5% to 2% of the sample. Sample: PBMCs. All receptors derive from a human donor in good health (CMV status not recorded). Some clones in this sample may be carry-over from other donors' samples.

This clonotype was seen ten or more times. The genes are TRBV7-2 and TRBJ2-2; D might be TRBD1 or TRBD2, each matching 6 bases. Germline CDR1 reads SGHTA; CDR2 reads FQGNSA. Deletions cut 4 bases from V and 2 bases from J, with 14 bases between. The CDR3 consists of 16 residues. CDR3 protein: CASSWGALINTGELFF. The CDR3 bases are TGTGCCAGCAGCTGGGGGGCGCTGATAAACACCGGGGAGCTGTTTTTT.

This clonotype was counted ten times or more. The gene calls are TRBV7-2 and TRBJ1-3, with a possible D match to TRBD1 (6 bases). With 1 base removed from V and 1 base from J, the gap between germline ends came to 17 bases. The CDR3 has 18 residues. Germline V gives CDR1 SGHTA, CDR2 FQGNSA. The CDR3 nucleotides read TGTGCCAGCAGCTTAGGGCAGGGGTCAAGTCCGTCTGGAAACACCATATATTTT. Its translation is CASSLGQGSSPSGNTIYF.

This clonotype was recorded many times. The V and J genes are TRBV28 and TRBJ2-7; 8 nucleotides match TRBD1. This CDR3 has 15 amino acids. The V gene's germline CDR1 is MDHEN and CDR2 SYDVKM. Germline trimming cut 7 bases from V and 1 base from J; bases unmatched to any gene: 9. DNA of the CDR3: TGTGCCAGCATTACGACAGGGGCGACTTCCTACGAGCAGTACTTC. Amino acids: CASITTGATSYEQYF.

This clonotype has more than one count but fewer than ten. The rearrangement uses TRBV6-6 and TRBJ1-1; a possible D gene is TRBD1 (6 bases). CDR1 MNHNY and CDR2 SVGAGI come from the germline V gene (reference sequence). The CDR3 spans 12 residues. V lost 6 bases and J lost 6, with 11 bases in between. CDR3 DNA sequence: TGTGCCAGCAGCGCCAACAGGGCTGAAGCTTTCTTT. It specifies CASSANRAEAFF.

Points on this clonotype: Given a much more abundant clone one base away, this may be a read error. This chain joins TRBV28 and TRBJ1-2, with TRBD1 as a possible D gene (5 bases). The CDR3 loop spans 13 amino acids. Germline V gene sequence: CDR1 MDHEN, CDR2 SYDVKM. V was shortened by 8 bases and J by 3 bases, with 13 bases between the two germline ends. CDR3 amino acids: CASFPQDHYGYTF. The CDR3 coding sequence is TGTGCCAGCTTCCCACAGGACCACTATGGCTACACCTTC.

This clonotype was seen many times. The genes are TRBV9 and TRBJ2-3; TRBD2 matches at 10 bases. The V and J ends lost 0 bases and 2 bases, in that order; junction bases with no gene match: 6. In germline, CDR1 is SGDLS, CDR2 YYNGEE. CDR3 length: 17 amino acids. The CDR3 nucleotides are TGTGCCAGCAGCGTAGGGGTAGCGGGGGGATACACAGATACGCAGTATTTT. Protein product: CASSVGVAGGYTDTQYF.

This clonotype was found many times. The rearrangement uses TRBV7-9 and TRBJ2-1, with TRBD2 as a possible D gene (6 bases). The CDR3 contains 12 residues. V was shortened by 4 bases and J by 8 bases, with 9 bases between the two germline ends. CDR1 and CDR2 (germline): SEHNR, FQNEAQ (reference sequence). CDR3 sequence: CASSSTSYEQFF. The CDR3 coding sequence is TGTGCCAGCAGCTCGACTAGTTATGAGCAGTTCTTC.

The chain joins TRBV6-6 to TRBJ2-7; the D gene is possibly TRBD2 (5 bases). Germline V gene sequence: CDR1 MNHNY, CDR2 SVGAGI (reference sequence). This CDR3 has 15 residues. Trimming cost V 2 bases and J 0 bases, with 11 bases left between them. The CDR3 bases are TGTGCCAGCAGTTACAAGGACTTTGCCTCCTACGAGCAGTACTTC. As protein: CASSYKDFASYEQYF.

Many counts were recorded for this clonotype. This sequence joins TRBV28 and TRBJ1-4; TRBD1 is a possible D gene (5 bases). Germline loops: CDR1 MDHEN, CDR2 SYDVKM. The CDR3 sequence is 17 residues long. With 1 base removed from V and 0 bases from J, the gap between germline ends came to 12 bases. The chain's CDR3 is CASSLSLGGATNEKLFF. The DNA of the CDR3 is TGTGCCAGCAGTTTATCCCTCGGGGGTGCAACTAATGAAAAACTGTTTTTT.

This clonotype was seen ten or more times. The chain recombines TRBV19 with TRBJ1-5; D perhaps matches TRBD1 (6 bases). From germline, CDR1 is LNHDA and CDR2 SQIVND (reference sequence). V lost 5 bases and J lost 0, with 8 bases in between. The CDR3 has 14 residues. Here the CDR3 reads CASSADSSNQPQHF. CDR3 nucleotides: TGTGCCAGTAGTGCGGACAGTAGCAATCAGCCCCAGCATTTT.

This clonotype was observed at least ten times. CDR3: CASSPRNSPLHF. CDR3 sequence (DNA): TGTGCCAGCAGCCCTAGGAATTCACCCCTCCACTTT. The chain links TRBV7-9 to TRBJ1-6; D is unclear. V gave up 5 bases and J gave up 7 bases, with 6 bases separating them. The CDR3 contains 12 residues. Germline V gene data show CDR1 as SEHNR and CDR2 as FQNEAQ (reference sequence).

The sample holds many counts of this clonotype. The chain links TRBV19 to TRBJ1-2; D is undetermined. Trimming removed 7 bases from V and 0 bases from J, with 15 bases in between. Germline V lookup: CDR1 LNHDA, CDR2 SQIVND (reference sequence). CDR3 length: 15 residues. The DNA for the CDR3 is TGTGCCAGTAATAGTGACGGACGTTCTAACTATGGCTACACCTTC. Residues: CASNSDGRSNYGYTF.